This is a list of T cell receptor beta chains from one sample in a study of human T cells and chemical hapten exposure. Each CDR3 protein gets one entry after TCRdb re-called the RACE reads with MiXCR. The data show tens of thousands of distinct CDR3 sequences, with 6.5% to 9% seen just once and 9.9% held by the top ten. Sequencing was done on a sample of whole blood. Receptors originate from a human donor in good health. Some clones in this sample may be carry-over from other donors' samples. The CDR3 runs from the conserved cysteine through the conserved F or W. Fields, in order: clone size, V gene, J gene, CDR3 length, D gene, CDR3 DNA, CDR3 protein. D genes are given only for firm matches. Size tells how often a clone was seen (once, few, many) or the class of an expanded clone, and some rows leave it out.

few	TRBV12-3/TRBV12-4	TRBJ2-6	14	-	TGTGCCAGCAGTAGGGTCTCTGGGGCCAACGTCCTGACTTTC	CASSRVSGANVLTF
-	TRBV28	TRBJ1-2	14	-	TGTGCCAGCAGTTTAGAGGTCCGGAACTATGGCTACACCTTC	CASSLEVRNYGYTF
-	TRBV12-3/TRBV12-4	TRBJ1-5	16	-	TGTGCCAGCAGTTTATCGTACGCGTCCCGCAATCAGCCCCAGCATTTT	CASSLSYASRNQPQHF
few	TRBV7-2	TRBJ1-5	13	-	TGTGCCAGCAGCTCAGACAGAGTCCAGCCCCAGCATTTT	CASSSDRVQPQHF
few	TRBV20-1	TRBJ2-3	15	TRBD2	TGCAGTGCTAGCCCCGAGGGCGGGAGGGCAGATACGCAGTATTTT	CSASPEGGRADTQYF
few	TRBV7-2	TRBJ2-3	17	TRBD2	TGTGCCAGCAGCTTAGACTTGACTAGCGGGGGCACAGATACGCAGTATTTT	CASSLDLTSGGTDTQYF
-	TRBV5-1	TRBJ1-3	16	-	TGCGCCAGCAGCCCAAAGGGGACAAATACTGGAAACACCATATATTTT	CASSPKGTNTGNTIYF
few	TRBV5-1	TRBJ2-2	16	-	TGCGCCAGCAGCTTGAGTTGGCGATCGAACACCGGGGAGCTGTTTTTT	CASSLSWRSNTGELFF
many	TRBV29-1	TRBJ1-2	13	TRBD1	TGCAGCGTTGAAGAGTACAGGGGTGGTGGCTACACCTTC	CSVEEYRGGGYTF
-	TRBV29-1	TRBJ1-2	12	-	TGCAGCGTTGGTAGCAGAACCTATGGCTACACCTTC	CSVGSRTYGYTF
many	TRBV20-1	TRBJ1-1	14	-	TGCAGTGCTCAAGAGGGGTTAGGGAACACTGAAGCTTTCTTT	CSAQEGLGNTEAFF
few	TRBV28	TRBJ1-5	13	TRBD1	TGTGCCAGCAGTACAGGGGGAAATCAGCCCCAGCATTTT	CASSTGGNQPQHF
many	TRBV9	TRBJ1-2	14	-	TGTGCCAGCAGCGACCACGGTGGCTCGTATGGCTACACCTTC	CASSDHGGSYGYTF
-	TRBV28	TRBJ2-6	16	-	TGTGCCAGCAGTTTTAGGTTGGGAGGTGGGGCCAACGTCCTGACTTTC	CASSFRLGGGANVLTF
many	TRBV5-6	TRBJ2-7	11	-	TGTGCCAGCAGCTCCGGGGTATCACAGTACTTC	CASSSGVSQYF
-	TRBV7-2	TRBJ1-3	16	TRBD1	TGTGCCAGCAGCTCACCGGACAGGGGGGGGGGAAACACCATATATTTT	CASSSPDRGGGNTIYF
medium-sized	TRBV2	TRBJ2-3	13	-	TGTGCCAGCAGTGGACTCCGCACAGATACGCAGTATTTT	CASSGLRTDTQYF
-	TRBV7-8	TRBJ2-2	16	TRBD2	TGTGCCAGCAGCTTAGTTCCGGGAGGCGACACCGGGGAGCTGTTTTTT	CASSLVPGGDTGELFF
many	TRBV20-1	TRBJ1-1	17	-	TGCAGTGCTAGAGGGTGGGAGGGGGGACTTATGAACACTGAAGCTTTCTTT	CSARGWEGGLMNTEAFF
many	TRBV6-1	TRBJ1-5	14	TRBD1	TGTGCCAGCAGTCAGACAGGGGGTAATCAGCCCCAGCATTTT	CASSQTGGNQPQHF
many	TRBV27	TRBJ1-1	13	-	TGTGCCAGCAGTTTACTCGCAGGGATTGAAGCTTTCTTT	CASSLLAGIEAFF
many	TRBV4-1	TRBJ1-5	16	-	TGCGCCAGCAGCCAAGAAATCAGGGTTAACGGTCAGCCCCAGCATTTT	CASSQEIRVNGQPQHF
many	TRBV2	TRBJ1-5	13	-	TGTGCCAGCAGTGAAAGGGTTAGTCAGCCCCAGCATTTT	CASSERVSQPQHF